Below are 29 T cell receptor beta chains sequenced from a single sample in a study of cytomegalovirus exposure and HLA in healthy donors (dated by TCRdb to about 2017). The library came from the immunoSEQ multiplex PCR assay. For the multiplex PCR, a mixture combining 60 forward primers for TCR Vbeta segments and 13 reverse primers for TCR Jbeta segments was used. As stored in TCRdb, this immuneACCESS dataset retains in-frame rearrangements with V and J assigned. A fraction of the clones does not appear; measured against another copy, unresolved V genes explain less than half of the discrepancy, and the remainder lacks a known reason. Counted in this sample were more than 95,000 clones; over 65% of them appeared once. Around 2% of the sample comes from the top ten. Sequencing used PBMCs. The source of these receptors is a man between 18 and 29 years old in good health and CMV-seronegative.

The rearrangement joins TRBV27 to TRBJ2-7; 8 positions agree with TRBD1. Germline trimming cut 7 bases from V and 3 bases from J; bases unmatched to any gene: 11. The CDR3 extends over 15 amino acids. CDR1 MNHEY and CDR2 SMNVEV come from the germline V gene (reference sequence). CDR3 sequence: CASILTPGGYYEQYF. The CDR3 nucleotides read TGTGCCAGCATCCTGACCCCAGGGGGCTACTACGAGCAGTACTTC.

The CDR3 DNA sequence: TGCGCCAGCAGCCGCCTGCTGACAGGGGGCGGAGGGATAAACACTGAAGCTTTCTTT. This codes for CASSRLLTGGGGINTEAFF. This rearrangement joins TRBV4-3 to TRBJ1-1, with 10 nucleotides matching TRBD1. This CDR3 has 19 amino acids. Germline V gene data show CDR1 as LGHNA and CDR2 as YSLEER. V lost 4 bases and J lost 2; bases outside the gene matches: 16.

The CDR3 DNA follows: TGTGCCAGCAGCTCACCAGTAGGACAGCTGAACACTGAAGCTTTCTTT. Its translation is CASSSPVGQLNTEAFF. The chain links TRBV7-9 to TRBJ1-1; a weak D match, TRBD1 (6 bases). CDR3 length: 16 residues. The germline V gene has CDR1 SEHNR and CDR2 FQNEAQ (reference sequence). Trimming took 4 bases from V and 0 from J, leaving 15 bases between them.

The V and J genes are TRBV13 and TRBJ1-2; TRBD1 matches at 7 bases. V dropped 5 bases and J dropped 1; count of bases not matched to a gene: 10. CDR3 length: 16 residues. Germline CDR1 reads PRHDT; CDR2 reads FYEKMQ (reference sequence). The chain's CDR3 is CASSREGTVDNYGYTF. CDR3 DNA sequence: TGTGCCAGCAGCCGCGAGGGGACAGTCGATAACTATGGCTACACCTTC.

V is TRBV27 and J is TRBJ2-1; D might be TRBD2 (6 bases). V was pared by 0 bases and J by 10 bases, with 7 bases between. The CDR3 length is 12 residues. From germline, CDR1 is MNHEY and CDR2 SMNVEV (reference sequence). CDR3 region: CASSLSGGEQFF. In nucleotides, the CDR3 is TGTGCCAGCAGTTTATCGGGAGGAGAGCAGTTCTTC.

The rearrangement joins TRBV27 to TRBJ2-7; D might be TRBD1 (6 bases). The germline V gene encodes CDR1 MNHEY and CDR2 SMNVEV (reference sequence). There are 13 residues in the CDR3. V was shortened by 8 bases and J by 2 bases, with 13 bases between the two germline ends. CDR3 in amino acids: CASAWGQAYEQYF. The CDR3 DNA reads TGTGCCAGCGCGTGGGGGCAAGCCTACGAGCAGTACTTC.

V usage is TRBV20-1 and J usage is TRBJ2-3; D uncertain. Trimming took 3 bases from V and 4 from J, leaving 2 bases between them. This CDR3 has 10 residues. Germline V gives CDR1 DFQATT, CDR2 SNEGSKA (reference sequence). CDR3 nucleotides: TGCAGTGCTAGCGCAGATACGCAGTATTTT. This translates into CSASADTQYF.

In its sample, this clone was seen a few times. The chain employs TRBV9 and TRBJ2-5; unclear D gene. V lost 0 bases and J 0 bases, leaving 6 bases between the germline ends. The germline gives CDR1 SGDLS, CDR2 YYNGEE. This CDR3 comprises 14 residues. CDR3 sequence reads: CASSVGPNQETQYF. In DNA, the CDR3 is TGTGCCAGCAGCGTAGGGCCGAACCAAGAGACCCAGTACTTC.

The chain joins TRBV7-2 to TRBJ2-7; 7 positions agree with TRBD1. Germline V lookup: CDR1 SGHTA, CDR2 FQGNSA. The CDR3 contains 15 residues. V shed 3 bases and J 2 bases; nucleotides not matched to a gene: 7. The CDR3 sequence is CASSLRQGDPYEQYF. CDR3 in DNA: TGTGCCAGCAGCTTGAGACAGGGAGACCCCTACGAGCAGTACTTC.

V gene TRBV9 combines with J gene TRBJ2-1; 7 bases are a match to TRBD2. Germline lookup yields CDR1 SGDLS and CDR2 YYNGEE. The junction had 4 bases not matched to a gene; V was cut back by 4 bases and J by 9 bases. The CDR3 is made up of 12 amino acids. In DNA, the CDR3 is TGTGCCAGCAGCCCGTCGGGGGGTGAGCAGTTCTTC. Translated, it gives CASSPSGGEQFF.

The chain has TRBV6-6 and TRBJ2-7; a possible D gene is TRBD2 (5 bases). CDR1 is MNHNY, CDR2 SVGAGI, per germline (reference sequence). This CDR3 has 16 residues. With 5 bases removed from V and 2 bases from J, the gap between germline ends came to 19 bases. CDR3 nucleotide sequence: TGTGCCAGCAGTCCTAGCCGGCTAGCAGCAACCTACGAGCAGTACTTC. This translates into CASSPSRLAATYEQYF.

The rearrangement joins TRBV9 to TRBJ2-1; no clear D. CDR3 size: 13 residues. Germline-derived CDR1 and CDR2 are SGDLS and YYNGEE. V lost 5 bases to trimming and J lost 8 bases, with 14 bases between them. In nucleotides, the CDR3 is TGTGCCAGCAGTGAGGATCACCACGATGAGCAGTTCTTC. Translating gives CASSEDHHDEQFF.

The chain has TRBV7-3 and TRBJ1-2, with D possibly TRBD1 on 6 matching bases. V was shortened by 6 bases and J by 2 bases, with 13 bases between the two germline ends. The CDR3 is 14 residues long. Germline CDR1 is SGHTA and CDR2 is FQGTGA. This chain's CDR3 is CASRGWTENYGYTF. The CDR3 region has the DNA TGTGCCAGCAGAGGGTGGACAGAAAACTATGGCTACACCTTC.

This rearrangement joins TRBV9 to TRBJ2-5; D not certain. V was clipped by 0 bases and J by 0 bases, with 6 bases between them. This CDR3 region has 14 residues. Germline-derived CDR1 and CDR2 are SGDLS and YYNGEE. The CDR3 region has the DNA TGTGCCAGCAGCGTAGACGACTACCAAGAGACCCAGTACTTC. Translating gives CASSVDDYQETQYF.

The sample holds a few counts of this clone. The chain joins TRBV11-1 to TRBJ2-7, with D possibly matching TRBD1 (5 bases). Per the germline V gene, CDR1 is SGHAT and CDR2 is FQDESV (reference sequence). The ends were cut back, 6 bases at V and 3 bases at J, with 9 bases in the middle. CDR3 length: 12 amino acids. In DNA, the CDR3 is TGTGCCAGCAGTTTACAGGACTACGAGCAGTACTTC. Its translation is CASSLQDYEQYF.

The rearrangement uses TRBV5-1 and TRBJ1-4; 8 bases line up with TRBD1. The CDR3 covers 15 residues. From germline, CDR1 is SGHRS and CDR2 YFSETQ. The junction had 5 bases not matched to a gene; V was cut back by 5 bases and J by 2 bases. The CDR3 loop reads CASRKTGVTNEKLFF. For the CDR3, the DNA is TGCGCCAGCAGAAAGACAGGGGTGACTAATGAAAAACTGTTTTTT.

V and J are TRBV4-2 and TRBJ2-7; D is ambiguous. This CDR3 contains 13 residues. The V end was cut by 1 base, the J end by 3 bases, with 7 bases between. CDR1 is LGHNA and CDR2 is YNFKEQ in the germline V gene. CDR3 region: CASSQGTIYEQYF. CDR3 DNA: TGTGCCAGCAGCCAAGGTACAATCTACGAGCAGTACTTC.

This clone is a singleton in its sample. V is TRBV19 and J is TRBJ2-4; TRBD2 matches at 12 bases. There are 13 residues in the CDR3. Per the germline V gene, CDR1 is LNHDA and CDR2 is SQIVND (reference sequence). V was clipped by 10 bases and J by 6 bases; unmatched bases: 4. The CDR3 loop is CATRLAGANIQYF. DNA for the CDR3: TGTGCCACCCGACTAGCGGGGGCAAACATTCAGTACTTC.

In this sample, this clone turned up once. The rearrangement uses TRBV2 and TRBJ2-3; the match to TRBD1 covers 12 bases. The CDR3 spans 15 residues. Looked up from germline, CDR1 is SNHLY and CDR2 is FYNNEI. V lost 5 bases, J lost 8 bases, and 8 bases stayed unmatched. Here the CDR3 DNA reads TGTGCCAGCAGTCTCCGGGACAGGGGGCCTGGTACGCAGTATTTT. This codes for CASSLRDRGPGTQYF. Combining the CDR3 with reference TRBV2 and TRBJ2-3 gives the whole variable domain EPEVTQTPSHQVTQMGQEVILRCVPISNHLYFYWYRQILGQKVEFLVSFYNNEISEKSEIFDDQFSVERPDGSNFTLKIRSTKLEDSAMYFCASSLRDRGPGTQYFGPGTRLTVL.

A word on this clone: One end of the junction is discordant with germline, which a read error may explain. This chain uses TRBV5-6 with TRBJ1-1, with a possible D match to TRBD1 (6 bases). Germline V lookup: CDR1 SGHDT, CDR2 YYEEEE. The CDR3 spans 15 residues. CDR3 sequence (DNA): TGTGCCAGCAGCTTTGTCGATGCGGGGGGCGCTGAGGCTTTCTTT. It yields the protein CASSFVDAGGAEAFF.

The chain joins TRBV2 to TRBJ1-1, with 8 bases fitting TRBD1. The CDR3 contains 14 residues. V was clipped by 5 bases and J by 5 bases; unmatched bases: 7. From germline, CDR1 is SNHLY and CDR2 FYNNEI. This CDR3 is CASSKTGGITEAFF. CDR3 nucleotide sequence: TGTGCCAGCAGTAAAACAGGGGGGATAACTGAAGCTTTCTTT.

This chain joins TRBV18 and TRBJ2-5, with 7 bases lining up with TRBD1. Germline loops: CDR1 KGHSH, CDR2 LQKENI. J was trimmed by 4 bases and V by 1 base; bases with no gene match: 3. CDR3 length: 14 amino acids. This CDR3 is CASSPQGAVETQYF. The CDR3 region has the DNA TGTGCCAGCTCACCACAGGGGGCAGTAGAGACCCAGTACTTC.

This clone came up once. The CDR3 nucleotides are TGTGCCAGCAGTGACTCCGCGGGGGCGGGAGATACGCAGTATTTT. Translation: CASSDSAGAGDTQYF. The chain uses TRBV6-4 and TRBJ2-3, with D possibly matching TRBD2 (7 bases). V lost 0 bases, J lost 5 bases, and 12 bases lay in between. Germline V lookup: CDR1 MRHNA, CDR2 SNTAGT. The CDR3 covers 15 residues.

The chain employs TRBV10-1 and TRBJ2-7; 7 nucleotides agree with TRBD2. The germline V gene encodes CDR1 WNHNN and CDR2 SYGVQD (reference sequence). V shed 4 bases, J shed 0 bases, and the junction held 3 bases outside the gene matches. The CDR3 spans 14 residues. The CDR3 spells CASSAGGSSYEQYF. In DNA, the CDR3 is TGCGCCAGCAGTGCGGGCGGGAGCTCCTACGAGCAGTACTTC.

The rearrangement uses TRBV4-1 and TRBJ1-3, with 7 bases aligning to TRBD1. V shed 4 bases and J 0 bases; nucleotides not matched to a gene: 6. The CDR3 loop spans 16 amino acids. Germline V gene lookup returns CDR1 MGHRA and CDR2 YSYEKL. The CDR3 region has the DNA TGCGCCAGCAGCCCGAGGACAGGCTCCTCTGGAAACACCATATATTTT. Translating it yields CASSPRTGSSGNTIYF.

CDR3: CASSLLQGGRETQYF. CDR3 sequence (DNA): TGTGCCAGCAGTTTGCTCCAAGGGGGCCGGGAGACCCAGTACTTC. V is TRBV28 and J is TRBJ2-5; 7 nucleotides line up with TRBD1. CDR1 is MDHEN, CDR2 SYDVKM, per germline. With V trimmed by 3 bases and J by 5 bases, 9 bases remained unmatched. This CDR3 contains 15 residues.

V usage is TRBV6-5 and J usage is TRBJ2-4; TRBD2 aligns across 8 bases. CDR3 size: 15 residues. Germline V CDR1 and CDR2: MNHEY, SVGAGI. The V segment lost 4 bases and the J segment 5 bases; nucleotides outside the gene matches: 7. As DNA, the CDR3 is TGTGCCAGCAGTTCCCCGGGGGGGCCTCAAAACATTCAGTACTTC. Translated, it gives CASSSPGGPQNIQYF.

The chain recombines TRBV2 with TRBJ2-2, with a tentative D call TRBD2 (6 bases). CDR1 is SNHLY and CDR2 is FYNNEI in the germline V gene. This CDR3 spans 17 amino acids. V was shortened by 5 bases and J by 4 bases, with 20 bases between the two germline ends. The CDR3 region is CASSSGRGGAGTGELFF. The CDR3 DNA sequence: TGTGCCAGCAGTTCCGGGAGAGGCGGCGCAGGCACCGGGGAGCTGTTTTTT.

The V gene is TRBV19, the J gene TRBJ1-5, with 8 bases matching TRBD1. Germline loops: CDR1 LNHDA, CDR2 SQIVND (reference sequence). Losses at the gene ends were 3 bases for V and 3 bases for J; bases not matched to a gene: 7. The CDR3 runs 16 residues. The CDR3 reads CASSIKDRGPNQPQHF. CDR3 in DNA: TGTGCCAGTAGTATCAAAGACAGGGGCCCCAATCAGCCCCAGCATTTT.